This T cell receptor beta chain is drawn from a study of T cell repertoires in cytomegalovirus infection. This clonotype has more than one count but fewer than ten. As yet, its antigen is unknown. TCRdb used MiXCR to reprocess the reads, holding one entry per CDR3 protein. The sample has about 340,000 distinct CDR3 sequences, 25% to 30% seen once; the top ten hold roughly 20%. Sequencing used cultured PBMCs, obtained from culture after CMV antigen stimulation. This receptor was taken from a human donor in good health (CMV status not recorded). Some clones in this sample may be carry-over from other donors' samples.

CDR3: CASKWGSSYEQYF. CDR3 DNA: TGTGCCAGCAAGTGGGGAAGCTCCTACGAGCAGTACTTC. The chain uses TRBV12-3 or TRBV12-4 and TRBJ2-7; no firm D call. The V and J ends lost 7 bases and 0 bases respectively, with 10 bases between them. This CDR3 contains 13 residues.